This TCR beta chain emerged from a study of T cells in Graves' hyperthyroidism and ophthalmopathy. Authors of the study amplified TCR beta CDR3 regions from RNA transcripts. First-round RT-PCR of the TCR CDR3 relied on the HTBI primer set. TCRdb re-called the multiplex PCR reads with MiXCR, one entry per CDR3 protein. The sample lists around 600,000 distinct CDR3 sequences, less than 45% seen once, with more than 7% in the top ten. The germline gives CDR1 SNHLY, CDR2 FYNNEI. This CDR3 region has 13 residues. V was clipped by 6 bases and J by 7 bases; unmatched bases: 8. Uncontrolled infection, other autoimmune disease, pregnancy and lactation each barred patients from inclusion. Diagnosis relied on clinical symptoms, serum thyroxine and TRAb, thyroid ultrasound and orbital computed tomography.

The source is an adult man with Graves' disease, either hyperthyroidism or ophthalmopathy (not recorded which). Sequenced sample: peripheral blood or thyroid tissue (not recorded which). The rearrangement uses TRBV2 and TRBJ1-1, with 7 bases identical to TRBD1. CDR3 sequence (DNA): TGTGCCAGCAGACTACCGGGACAGCTTGAAGCTTTCTTT. It specifies CASRLPGQLEAFF.